The clone carrying this TCR beta chain was counted once. TCRdb's table, derived via immunoSEQ multiplex PCR, lists solely in-frame clones and lacks some. The sample yields about 310,000 clones, roughly 84% seen once. The CDR3 runs 13 residues. V was clipped by 3 bases and J by 8 bases, with 16 bases between them. Germline V CDR1 and CDR2: DFQATT, SNEGSKA (reference sequence). The data derive from a study of blood T cell repertoires in COVID-19. The chain carries TRBV20-1 and TRBJ1-2, with a tentative D call TRBD1 (5 bases). This receptor was taken from a man aged 50-60 years with active or convalescent COVID-19. The sample taken for sequencing was peripheral blood. The CDR3 is CSASRQGGRGYTF. The DNA of the CDR3 is TGCAGTGCTAGTCGGCAGGGTGGAAGAGGCTACACCTTC.